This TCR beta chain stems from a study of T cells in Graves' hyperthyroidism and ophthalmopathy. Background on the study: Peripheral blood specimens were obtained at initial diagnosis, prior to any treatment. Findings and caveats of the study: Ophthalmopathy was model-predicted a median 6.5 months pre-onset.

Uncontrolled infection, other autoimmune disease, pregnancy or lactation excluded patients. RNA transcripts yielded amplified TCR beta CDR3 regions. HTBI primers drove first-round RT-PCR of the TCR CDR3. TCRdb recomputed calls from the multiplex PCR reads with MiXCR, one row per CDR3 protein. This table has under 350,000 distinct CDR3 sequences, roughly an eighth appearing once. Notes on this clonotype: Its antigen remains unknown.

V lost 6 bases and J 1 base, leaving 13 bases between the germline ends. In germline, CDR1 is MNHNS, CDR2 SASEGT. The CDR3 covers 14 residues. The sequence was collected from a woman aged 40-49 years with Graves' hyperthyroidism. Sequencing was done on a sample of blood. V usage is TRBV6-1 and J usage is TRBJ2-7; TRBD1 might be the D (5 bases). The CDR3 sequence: CASRATGFSYEQYF. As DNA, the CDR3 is TGTGCCAGCAGGGCCACAGGTTTTTCCTACGAGCAGTACTTC.